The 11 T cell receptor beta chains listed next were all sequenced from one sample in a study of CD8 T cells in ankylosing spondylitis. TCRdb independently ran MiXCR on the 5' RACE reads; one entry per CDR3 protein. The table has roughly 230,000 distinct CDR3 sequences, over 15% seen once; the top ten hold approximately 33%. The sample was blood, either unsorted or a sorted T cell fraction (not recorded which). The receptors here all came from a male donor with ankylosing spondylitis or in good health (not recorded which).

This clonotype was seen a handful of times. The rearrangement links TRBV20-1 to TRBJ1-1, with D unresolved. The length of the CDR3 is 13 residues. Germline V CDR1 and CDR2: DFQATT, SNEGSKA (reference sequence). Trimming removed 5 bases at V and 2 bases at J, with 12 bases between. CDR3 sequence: CSAVTWGNTEAFF. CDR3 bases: TGCAGTGCTGTCACTTGGGGTAACACTGAAGCTTTCTTT.

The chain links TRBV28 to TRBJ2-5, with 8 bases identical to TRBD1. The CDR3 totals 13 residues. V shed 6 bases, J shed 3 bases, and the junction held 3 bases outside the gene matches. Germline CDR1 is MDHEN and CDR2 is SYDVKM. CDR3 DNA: TGTGCCAGCAGAGACAGGGGCGAAGAGACCCAGTACTTC. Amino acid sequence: CASRDRGEETQYF.

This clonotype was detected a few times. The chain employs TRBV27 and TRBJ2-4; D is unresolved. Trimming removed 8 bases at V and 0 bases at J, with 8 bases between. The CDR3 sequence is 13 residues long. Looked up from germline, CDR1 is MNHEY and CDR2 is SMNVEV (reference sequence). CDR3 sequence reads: CASSKGAKNIQYF. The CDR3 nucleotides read TGTGCCAGCTCGAAAGGAGCCAAAAACATTCAGTACTTC.

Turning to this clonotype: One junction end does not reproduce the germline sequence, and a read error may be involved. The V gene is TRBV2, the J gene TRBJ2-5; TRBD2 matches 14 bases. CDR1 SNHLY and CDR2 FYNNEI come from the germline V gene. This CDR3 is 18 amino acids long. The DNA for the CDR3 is TGTGCCTGCAGCCGACCGGGACTAGCGGGAGTGCACCAAGAGACCCAGTACTTC. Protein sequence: CACSRPGLAGVHQETQYF.

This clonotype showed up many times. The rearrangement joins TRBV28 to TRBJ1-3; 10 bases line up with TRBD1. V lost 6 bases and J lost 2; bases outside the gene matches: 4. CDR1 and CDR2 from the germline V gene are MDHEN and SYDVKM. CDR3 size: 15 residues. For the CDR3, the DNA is TGTGCCAGCAGCCTAGGGACAGGGGCTGGAAACACCATATATTTT. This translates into CASSLGTGAGNTIYF.

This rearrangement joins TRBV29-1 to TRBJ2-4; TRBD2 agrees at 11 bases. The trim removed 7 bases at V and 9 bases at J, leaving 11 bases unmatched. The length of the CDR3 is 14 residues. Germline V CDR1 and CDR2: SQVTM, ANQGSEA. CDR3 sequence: CSALGATSGSIQYF. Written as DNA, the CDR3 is TGCAGCGCGTTGGGGGCCACTAGCGGGAGCATTCAGTACTTC.

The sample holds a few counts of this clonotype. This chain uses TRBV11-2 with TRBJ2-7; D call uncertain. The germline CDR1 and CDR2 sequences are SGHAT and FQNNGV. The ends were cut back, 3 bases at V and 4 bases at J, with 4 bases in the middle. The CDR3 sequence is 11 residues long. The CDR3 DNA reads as TGTGCCAGCAGCTTTGAATACGAGCAGTACTTC. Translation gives CASSFEYEQYF.

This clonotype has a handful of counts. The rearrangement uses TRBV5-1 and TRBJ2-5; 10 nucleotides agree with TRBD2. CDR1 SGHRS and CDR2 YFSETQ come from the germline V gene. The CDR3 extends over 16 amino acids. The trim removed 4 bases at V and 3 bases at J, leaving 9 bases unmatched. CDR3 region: CASSPELAGPEETQYF. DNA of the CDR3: TGCGCCAGCAGCCCGGAACTAGCGGGGCCCGAAGAGACCCAGTACTTC.

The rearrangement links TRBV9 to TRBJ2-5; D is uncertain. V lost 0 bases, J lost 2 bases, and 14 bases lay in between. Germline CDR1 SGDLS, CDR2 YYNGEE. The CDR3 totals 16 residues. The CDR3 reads CASSVAAGIEQETQYF. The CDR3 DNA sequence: TGTGCCAGCAGCGTAGCTGCAGGAATCGAACAAGAGACCCAGTACTTC.

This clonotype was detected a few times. CDR3 nucleotide sequence: TGCGCCAGCAGTTCCCAGCGGGAGGGAAACAATGAGCAGTTCTTC. Its translation: CASSSQREGNNEQFF. The chain joins TRBV5-1 to TRBJ2-1, with 10 bases matching TRBD2. Germline V gives CDR1 SGHRS, CDR2 YFSETQ. This CDR3 is 15 amino acids long. After removal of 5 bases from V and 5 bases from J, the junction contained 7 bases not matched to a gene.

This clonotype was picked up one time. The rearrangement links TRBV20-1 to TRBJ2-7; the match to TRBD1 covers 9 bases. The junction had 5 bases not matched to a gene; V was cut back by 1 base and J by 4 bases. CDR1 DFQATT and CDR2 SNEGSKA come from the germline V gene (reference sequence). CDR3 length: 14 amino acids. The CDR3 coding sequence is TGCAGTGCTAGAGCCGGGACAGGGCGGTACGAGCAGTACTTC. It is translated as CSARAGTGRYEQYF.